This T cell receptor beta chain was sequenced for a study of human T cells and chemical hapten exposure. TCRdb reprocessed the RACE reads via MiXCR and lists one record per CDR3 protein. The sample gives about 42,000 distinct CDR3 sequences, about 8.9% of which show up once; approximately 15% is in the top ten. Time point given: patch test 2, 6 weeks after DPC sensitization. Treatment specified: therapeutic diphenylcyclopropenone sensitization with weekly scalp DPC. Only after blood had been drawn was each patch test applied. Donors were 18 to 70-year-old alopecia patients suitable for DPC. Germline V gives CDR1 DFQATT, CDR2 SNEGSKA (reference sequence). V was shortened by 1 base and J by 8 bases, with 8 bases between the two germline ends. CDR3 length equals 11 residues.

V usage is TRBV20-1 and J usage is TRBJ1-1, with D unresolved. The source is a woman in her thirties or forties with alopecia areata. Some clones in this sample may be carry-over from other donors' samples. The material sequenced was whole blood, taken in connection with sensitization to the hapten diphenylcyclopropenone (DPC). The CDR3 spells CSARGVGEAFF. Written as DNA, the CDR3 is TGCAGTGCTAGAGGGGTAGGGGAAGCTTTCTTT.